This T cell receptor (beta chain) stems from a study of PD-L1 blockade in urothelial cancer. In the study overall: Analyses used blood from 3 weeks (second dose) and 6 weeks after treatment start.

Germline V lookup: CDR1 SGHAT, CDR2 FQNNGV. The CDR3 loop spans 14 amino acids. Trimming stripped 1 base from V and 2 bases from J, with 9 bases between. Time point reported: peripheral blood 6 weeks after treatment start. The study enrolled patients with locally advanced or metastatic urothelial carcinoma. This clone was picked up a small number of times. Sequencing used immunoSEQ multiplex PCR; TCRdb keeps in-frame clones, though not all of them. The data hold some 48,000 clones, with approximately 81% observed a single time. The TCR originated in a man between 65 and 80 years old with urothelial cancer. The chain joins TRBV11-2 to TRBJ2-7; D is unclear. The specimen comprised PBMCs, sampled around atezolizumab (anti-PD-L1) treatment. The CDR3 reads CASSLAPVPYEQYF. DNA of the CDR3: TGTGCCAGCAGCTTAGCCCCAGTCCCCTACGAGCAGTACTTC. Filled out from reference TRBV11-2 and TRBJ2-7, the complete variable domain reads EAGVAQSPRYKIIEKRQSVAFWCNPISGHATLYWYQQILGQGPKLLIQFQNNGVVDDSQLPKDRFSAERLKGVDSTLKIQPAKLEDSAVYLCASSLAPVPYEQYFGPGTRLTVT.